What follows are 10 T cell receptor beta chains derived from one specimen sequenced in a study of T cells in Graves' hyperthyroidism and ophthalmopathy. Regions amplified from RNA transcripts were the TCR beta CDR3 regions. The primer set for the first-round RT-PCR of the TCR CDR3 was HTBI. TCRdb processed the multiplex PCR reads anew with MiXCR; each CDR3 protein has one entry. The table has roughly 380,000 distinct CDR3 sequences, 15% to 20% seen once. Sequenced: blood. The source is a woman in her 40s with Graves' ophthalmopathy.

The rearrangement links TRBV19 to TRBJ2-1; 7 bases line up with TRBD2. V lost 4 bases to trimming and J lost 4 bases; unmatched junction nucleotides: 4. Germline V gene data show CDR1 as LNHDA and CDR2 as SQIVND (reference sequence). This CDR3 is built from 14 residues. CDR3 bases: TGTGCCAGTAGTAGCGGGAGCATTTACAATGAGCAGTTCTTC. It is translated as CASSSGSIYNEQFF.

The chain is built from TRBV3-1 and TRBJ2-7; no reliable D call. The V and J ends lost 0 bases and 3 bases respectively, with 12 bases between them. From germline, CDR1 is LGHDT and CDR2 YNNKEL (reference sequence). This CDR3 comprises 15 residues. The CDR3: CASSQDDAPYYEQYF. The CDR3 region has the DNA TGTGCCAGCAGCCAAGACGACGCCCCGTACTACGAGCAGTACTTC.

This clonotype was seen ten or more times. This chain links TRBV7-3 with TRBJ1-1; tentative D call: TRBD1 (5 bases). CDR1 SGHTA and CDR2 FQGTGA come from the germline V gene. Deletions cut 2 bases from V and 7 bases from J, with 14 bases between. The CDR3 spans 14 residues. For the CDR3, the DNA is TGTGCCAGCAGCTTAGATCCAGGGAGAGGTGAAGCTTTCTTT. As protein: CASSLDPGRGEAFF.

The sample holds many counts of this clonotype. V gene TRBV30 combines with J gene TRBJ1-1; tentative D call: TRBD1 (5 bases). V lost 4 bases to trimming and J lost 11 bases, with 17 bases between them. Germline assignment: CDR1 GTSNPN and CDR2 SVGIG (reference sequence). CDR3 length equals 12 residues. CDR3 region: CAWTGSGGTAFF. The CDR3 DNA is TGTGCCTGGACCGGGTCGGGGGGTACGGCTTTCTTT.

In this sample, this clonotype turned up many times. The chain employs TRBV27 and TRBJ2-2; D uncertain. Germline CDR1 is MNHEY and CDR2 is SMNVEV (reference sequence). This CDR3 comprises 11 residues. V was pared by 4 bases and J by 7 bases, with 4 bases between. Here the CDR3 reads CASSSRGELFF. In DNA form, the CDR3 reads TGTGCCAGCAGTTCGCGCGGGGAGCTGTTTTTT.

The chain joins TRBV19 to TRBJ2-5, with TRBD1 identical over 11 bases. Germline V gives CDR1 LNHDA, CDR2 SQIVND (reference sequence). Unmatched junction bases numbered 6, after V lost 8 bases and J lost 4 bases. The CDR3 contains 14 residues. CDR3 sequence reads: CASGGQGAIETQYF. The DNA of the CDR3 is TGTGCCAGTGGTGGACAGGGGGCCATAGAGACCCAGTACTTC. Full variable domain (missing parts from reference TRBV19 and TRBJ2-5): DGGITQSPKYLFRKEGQNVTLSCEQNLNHDAMYWYRQDPGQGLRLIYYSQIVNDFQKGDIAEGYSVSREKKESFPLTVTSAQKNPTAFYLCASGGQGAIETQYFGPGTRLLVL.

Ten or more counts support this clonotype. V is TRBV12-3 or TRBV12-4 and J is TRBJ2-1; unclear D gene. This CDR3 is 14 amino acids long. V dropped 3 bases and J dropped 5 bases, with 11 bases sitting between them. CDR3 in DNA: TGTGCCAGCAGTTTTGTAAGTCCCCACAATGAGCAGTTCTTC. This gives the protein CASSFVSPHNEQFF.

The rearrangement links TRBV7-2 to TRBJ2-5; D is undetermined. Trimming removed 6 bases from V and 5 bases from J, with 13 bases in between. The length of the CDR3 is 13 residues. Germline V lookup: CDR1 SGHTA, CDR2 FQGNSA. The CDR3 bases are TGTGCCAGCAGTCCCACAGAGGTGGAGACCCAGTACTTC. As protein: CASSPTEVETQYF.

This clonotype was counted at least ten times. The V call is TRBV18, the J call TRBJ2-2; no clear D gene. The CDR3 has 13 amino acids. V was clipped by 3 bases and J by 8 bases, with 10 bases between them. Germline V gene sequence: CDR1 KGHSH, CDR2 LQKENI. The CDR3 reads CASSPLAWGELFF. DNA of the CDR3: TGTGCCAGCTCACCTCTCGCCTGGGGGGAGCTGTTTTTT.

This clonotype occurred many times. V usage is TRBV7-8 and J usage is TRBJ2-1; 7 bases match TRBD2. Germline CDR1 SGHVS, CDR2 FQNEAQ. CDR3 size: 17 residues. The ends lost 2 bases at V and 7 bases at J; junction bases unmatched: 14. The CDR3 loop reads CASSLLGGEGLWNEQFF. The DNA of the CDR3 is TGTGCCAGCAGCTTATTAGGCGGGGAGGGCCTGTGGAATGAGCAGTTCTTC.